Included here is one T cell receptor beta chain sequence, with context. The source of the sample is a study of blood T cell repertoires in COVID-19. The protocol was immunoSEQ multiplex PCR, while the TCRdb copy is restricted to in-frame clones and leaves out a portion. The sample holds 100,000 or so clones; approximately 89% are singletons and the top ten take 0.85% to 1%. V shed 1 base, J shed 7 bases, and the junction held 4 bases outside the gene matches. The CDR3 is 14 amino acids. From germline, CDR1 is SGHAT and CDR2 FQNNGV. Specimen: peripheral blood. The rearrangement uses TRBV11-2 and TRBJ2-1; 7 positions agree with TRBD2. This TCR was recovered from a man between 60 and 70 years old with acute or convalescent COVID-19. This CDR3 reads CASSLVGRENEQFF. The CDR3 nucleotides read TGTGCCAGCAGCTTAGTAGGGAGGGAGAATGAGCAGTTCTTC.